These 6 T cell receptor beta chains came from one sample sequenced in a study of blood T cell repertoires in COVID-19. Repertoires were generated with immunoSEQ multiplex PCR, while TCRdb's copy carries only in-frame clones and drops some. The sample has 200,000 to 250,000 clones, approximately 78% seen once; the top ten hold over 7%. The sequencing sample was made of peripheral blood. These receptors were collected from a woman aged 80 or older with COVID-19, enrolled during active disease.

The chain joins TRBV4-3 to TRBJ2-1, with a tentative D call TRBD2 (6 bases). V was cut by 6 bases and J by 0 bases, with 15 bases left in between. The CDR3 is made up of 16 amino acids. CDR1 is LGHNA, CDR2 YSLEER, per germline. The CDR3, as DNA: TGCGCCAGCAGTTTGTCGCGGGGTAGCTCCTACAATGAGCAGTTCTTC. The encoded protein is CASSLSRGSSYNEQFF.

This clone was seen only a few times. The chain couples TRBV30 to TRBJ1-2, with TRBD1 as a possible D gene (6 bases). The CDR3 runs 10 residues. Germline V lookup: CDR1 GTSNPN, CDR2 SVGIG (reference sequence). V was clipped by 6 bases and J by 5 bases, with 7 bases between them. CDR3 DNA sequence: TGTGCCTGCACAGGGTATGGCTACACCTTC. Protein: CACTGYGYTF.

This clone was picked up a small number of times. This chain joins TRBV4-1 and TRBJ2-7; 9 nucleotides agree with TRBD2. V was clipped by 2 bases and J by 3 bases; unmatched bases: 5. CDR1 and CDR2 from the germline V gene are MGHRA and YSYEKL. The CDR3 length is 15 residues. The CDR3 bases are TGCGCCAGCAGCCAACTGAATAGCGGGGGCTACGAGCAGTACTTC. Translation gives CASSQLNSGGYEQYF.

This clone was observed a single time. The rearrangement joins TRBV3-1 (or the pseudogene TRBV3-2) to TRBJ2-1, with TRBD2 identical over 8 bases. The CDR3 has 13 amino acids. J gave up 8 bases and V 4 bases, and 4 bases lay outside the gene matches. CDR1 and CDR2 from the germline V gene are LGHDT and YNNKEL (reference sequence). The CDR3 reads CASSRRGLDEQFF. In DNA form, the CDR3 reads TGTGCCAGCAGCCGGAGGGGACTAGATGAGCAGTTCTTC.

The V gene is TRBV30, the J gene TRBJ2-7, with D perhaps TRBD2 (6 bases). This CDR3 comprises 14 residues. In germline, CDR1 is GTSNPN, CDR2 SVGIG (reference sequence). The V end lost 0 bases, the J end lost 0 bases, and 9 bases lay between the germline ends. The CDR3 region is CAWSVGGSSYEQYF. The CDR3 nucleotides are TGTGCCTGGAGTGTAGGAGGGAGCTCCTACGAGCAGTACTTC.

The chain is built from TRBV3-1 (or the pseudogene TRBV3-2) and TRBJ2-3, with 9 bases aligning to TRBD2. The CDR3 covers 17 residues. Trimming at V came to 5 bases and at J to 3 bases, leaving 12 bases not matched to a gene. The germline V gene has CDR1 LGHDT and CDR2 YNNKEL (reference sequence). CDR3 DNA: TGTGCCAGCAGCTTCACAGTTGGACTAGCGAATACAGATACGCAGTATTTT. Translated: CASSFTVGLANTDTQYF.